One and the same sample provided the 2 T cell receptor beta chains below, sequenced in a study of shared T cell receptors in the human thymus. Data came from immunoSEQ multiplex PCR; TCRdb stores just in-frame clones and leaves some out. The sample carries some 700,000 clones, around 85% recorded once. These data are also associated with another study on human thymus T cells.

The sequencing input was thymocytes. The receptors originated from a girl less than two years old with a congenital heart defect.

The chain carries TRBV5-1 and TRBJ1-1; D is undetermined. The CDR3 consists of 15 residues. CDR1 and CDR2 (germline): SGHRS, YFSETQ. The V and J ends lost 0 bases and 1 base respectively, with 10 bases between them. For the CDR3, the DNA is TGCGCCAGCAGCTTGGCCCGCAGGCCGAACACTGAAGCTTTCTTT. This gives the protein CASSLARRPNTEAFF.

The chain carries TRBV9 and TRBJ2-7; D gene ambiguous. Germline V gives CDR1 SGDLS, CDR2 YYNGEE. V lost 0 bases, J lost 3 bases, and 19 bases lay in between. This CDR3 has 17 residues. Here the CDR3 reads CASSVGAELVALYEQYF. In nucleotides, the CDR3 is TGTGCCAGCAGCGTAGGGGCCGAACTCGTGGCCCTCTACGAGCAGTACTTC.